Presented here are 29 T cell receptor beta chains from one specimen sequenced in a study of blood T cell repertoires in COVID-19. TCRdb's table, derived via immunoSEQ multiplex PCR, lists solely in-frame clones and lacks some. The sample lists 350,000 or so clones, around nine tenths occurring once. The sample was PBMCs or T cells enriched from blood (not recorded which). The receptors were gathered from a woman in her twenties or thirties who had been exposed to COVID-19.

In its sample, this clone was seen once. This chain uses TRBV30 with TRBJ1-4; D gene unclear. Germline values: CDR1 GTSNPN, CDR2 SVGIG (reference sequence). Trimming shortened V by 2 bases and J by 5 bases, and 9 bases separated the two germline ends. The CDR3 has 13 amino acids. CDR3 nucleotide sequence: TGTGCCTGGAGTCGGGTCCCCAATGAAAAACTGTTTTTT. Amino acids: CAWSRVPNEKLFF.

The V and J genes are TRBV7-8 and TRBJ2-7; a possible D gene is TRBD2 (6 bases). Germline assignment: CDR1 SGHVS and CDR2 FQNEAQ. The CDR3 covers 17 residues. Trimming removed 1 base from V and 0 bases from J, with 16 bases in between. CDR3 region: CASSLGTYGGRSYEQYF. The CDR3 DNA reads TGTGCCAGCAGCTTAGGAACGTACGGGGGTCGCTCCTACGAGCAGTACTTC.

The chain has TRBV7-8 and TRBJ2-7; 8 bases are a match to TRBD1. Per the germline V gene, CDR1 is SGHVS and CDR2 is FQNEAQ. This CDR3 is built from 15 residues. Unmatched junction bases numbered 5, after V lost 4 bases and J lost 0 bases. The CDR3 spells CASSWTGSSSYEQYF. CDR3 sequence (DNA): TGTGCCAGCAGCTGGACAGGGTCGAGCTCCTACGAGCAGTACTTC.

The rearrangement links TRBV12-3 or TRBV12-4 to TRBJ2-7; 8 bases agree with TRBD2. With 8 bases clipped from V and 7 bases from J, the junction kept 7 bases outside the gene matches. The CDR3 spans 12 residues. The CDR3 DNA sequence: TGTGCCAGCTGGCCGGGGGGGAAGGAGCAGTACTTC. This gives the protein CASWPGGKEQYF.

CDR3 loop: CASSPGTGDNEQFF. Written as DNA, the CDR3 is TGCGCCAGCAGCCCCGGGACAGGGGACAATGAGCAGTTCTTC. The chain recombines TRBV5-1 with TRBJ2-1, with 10 nucleotides matching TRBD1. V lost 4 bases and J lost 5; bases outside the gene matches: 3. Germline-derived CDR1 and CDR2 are SGHRS and YFSETQ. The CDR3 sequence is 14 residues long.

J is TRBJ1-2 and V is TRBV3-1 (or the pseudogene TRBV3-2); D gene uncertain. Trimming pared 0 bases from V and 8 bases from J, leaving 10 bases between. The CDR3 length is 13 residues. The germline V gene has CDR1 LGHDT and CDR2 YNNKEL (reference sequence). The CDR3 region is CASSQDGVRGYTF. Here the CDR3 DNA reads TGTGCCAGCAGCCAAGACGGGGTACGAGGCTACACCTTC.

The rearrangement links TRBV19 to TRBJ1-2, with TRBD1 matching 9 bases. The V gene end was trimmed by 5 bases and the J gene end by 4 bases; junction bases not matched to a gene: 5. Germline-derived CDR1 and CDR2 are LNHDA and SQIVND (reference sequence). This CDR3 is 14 amino acids long. The CDR3 sequence is CASSPGQGTYGYTF. The CDR3 region has the DNA TGTGCCAGTAGTCCGGGACAGGGAACCTATGGCTACACCTTC.

The CDR3 protein is CASNPQGGEQYF. CDR3 DNA: TGTGCCAGCAATCCACAGGGGGGCGAGCAGTACTTC. The chain recombines TRBV6-5 with TRBJ2-7; 8 nucleotides match TRBD1. This CDR3 has 12 amino acids. CDR1 is MNHEY and CDR2 is SVGAGI in the germline V gene. V shed 7 bases and J 6 bases; nucleotides not matched to a gene: 5.

This chain joins TRBV5-8 and TRBJ2-1; TRBD1 agrees at 9 bases. CDR3 length equals 15 residues. In germline, CDR1 is SGHTS, CDR2 YDEGEE. The V gene end was trimmed by 5 bases and the J gene end by 3 bases; junction bases not matched to a gene: 6. CDR3 protein: CASSRDRVGYNEQFF. CDR3 coding DNA: TGTGCCAGCAGTCGGGACAGGGTAGGCTACAATGAGCAGTTCTTC. Based on the CDR3 plus reference TRBV5-8 and TRBJ2-1, the full variable domain is EAGVTQSPTHLIKTRGQQATLRCSPISGHTSVYWYQQALGLGLQFLLWYDEGEERNRGNFPPRFSGRQFPNYSSELNVNALELEDSALYLCASSRDRVGYNEQFFGPGTRLTVL.

The chain employs TRBV12-5 and TRBJ2-6; D unresolved. Germline V lookup: CDR1 LGHNT, CDR2 FRNRAP. Between the trimmed V and J ends, which lost 6 bases and 0 bases, there was a span of 6 bases. The CDR3 is 14 amino acids. CDR3 residues: CASGLSSGANVLTF. CDR3 DNA sequence: TGTGCTAGTGGCCTCTCCTCTGGGGCCAACGTCCTGACTTTC.

Comment on this clone: The same CDR3 also results from other DNA sequences found in this sample. The CDR3 is CASSQDRDTQYF. In DNA form, the CDR3 reads TGTGCCAGCAGCCAAGATCGTGATACGCAGTATTTT. This sequence joins TRBV3-1 (or the pseudogene TRBV3-2) and TRBJ2-3; D unresolved. The CDR3 covers 12 residues. V was shortened by 0 bases and J by 6 bases, with 4 bases between the two germline ends. In germline, CDR1 is LGHDT, CDR2 YNNKEL (reference sequence).

The rearrangement links TRBV6-5 to TRBJ2-1; D may be TRBD1 (6 bases). Per the germline V gene, CDR1 is MNHEY and CDR2 is SVGAGI. The CDR3 sequence is 12 residues long. V was shortened by 6 bases and J by 7 bases, with 10 bases between the two germline ends. The CDR3 here is CASRPDSNEQFF. CDR3 DNA: TGTGCCAGCAGGCCGGACAGTAATGAGCAGTTCTTC.

The chain couples TRBV21-1 to TRBJ1-5; the tabulated D call, TRBD1, remains unverified against the DNA. TRBV21-1 is a listed pseudogene. CDR3 length: 18 residues. The CDR3 sequence is CASSKALWGQNSNQPQHF. The CDR3, as DNA: TGTGCCAGCAGCAAAGCGCTTTGGGGACAGAATAGCAATCAGCCCCAGCATTTT.

This chain joins TRBV29-1 and TRBJ1-2; D may be TRBD1 (5 bases). The CDR3 is 13 amino acids. Germline V gives CDR1 SQVTM, CDR2 ANQGSEA. V lost 0 bases and J 7 bases, leaving 12 bases between the germline ends. The CDR3 DNA follows: TGCAGCGTTGAAGAACCAGGGTTCCGTGGCTACACCTTC. Protein product: CSVEEPGFRGYTF.

V gene TRBV7-9 combines with J gene TRBJ2-3; TRBD2 matches 7 bases. Germline V lookup: CDR1 SEHNR, CDR2 FQNEAQ (reference sequence). This CDR3 comprises 15 residues. The V gene end was trimmed by 6 bases and the J gene end by 2 bases; junction bases not matched to a gene: 8. DNA of the CDR3: TGTGCCAGCAGTCAGGCGGGGGACCTCACAGATACGCAGTATTTT. Protein product: CASSQAGDLTDTQYF.

The chain employs TRBV19 and TRBJ2-5; 8 bases are a match to TRBD2. The trim removed 6 bases at V and 1 base at J, leaving 10 bases unmatched. This CDR3 spans 16 amino acids. Germline V gene lookup returns CDR1 LNHDA and CDR2 SQIVND (reference sequence). CDR3 nucleotides: TGTGCCAGTAGAACGAACCGGGAGGGGCTCCAAGAGACCCAGTACTTC. It codes for CASRTNREGLQETQYF.

The V and J genes are TRBV28 and TRBJ1-2; a possible D gene is TRBD1 (5 bases). CDR1 is MDHEN and CDR2 is SYDVKM in the germline V gene. The V gene lost 5 bases and the J gene lost 4 bases, with 11 bases spanning the gap. The CDR3 spans 13 residues. CDR3 nucleotide sequence: TGTGCCAGCAGTACTCCAGGGCCCTATGGCTACACCTTC. Protein: CASSTPGPYGYTF.

The rearrangement joins TRBV9 to TRBJ2-1; 7 bases map to TRBD2. Germline V gene sequence: CDR1 SGDLS, CDR2 YYNGEE. V was pared by 1 base and J by 0 bases, with 4 bases of the junction left unmatched. The CDR3 sequence is 16 residues long. CDR3 amino acids: CASSVLAVSSYNEQFF. CDR3 bases: TGTGCCAGCAGCGTACTAGCGGTGAGCTCCTACAATGAGCAGTTCTTC. The full variable domain, completed using reference TRBV9 and TRBJ2-1, is DSGVTQTPKHLITATGQRVTLRCSPRSGDLSVYWYQQSLDQGLQFLIQYYNGEERAKGNILERFSAQQFPDLHSELNLSSLELGDSALYFCASSVLAVSSYNEQFFGPGTRLTVL.

The chain links TRBV28 to TRBJ2-7, with TRBD1 matching over 7 bases. The germline gives CDR1 MDHEN, CDR2 SYDVKM. CDR3 size: 15 residues. Unmatched junction bases numbered 17, after V lost 8 bases and J lost 7 bases. CDR3 bases: TGTGCCAGCGGAGCACCGACAGGGTTTGGTCCGGAGCAGTACTTC. It encodes CASGAPTGFGPEQYF. The full variable domain, its missing parts supplied by reference TRBV28 and TRBJ2-7, is DVKVTQSSRYLVKRTGEKVFLECVQDMDHENMFWYRQDPGLGLRLIYFSYDVKMKEKGDIPEGYSVSREKKERFSLILESASTNQTSMYLCASGAPTGFGPEQYFGPGTRLTVT.

The chain couples TRBV5-1 to TRBJ2-1, with D perhaps TRBD2 (6 bases). Germline V gene sequence: CDR1 SGHRS, CDR2 YFSETQ. V lost 4 bases to trimming and J lost 5 bases, with 22 bases between them. The CDR3 contains 17 residues. CDR3 DNA: TGCGCCAGCAGCCCCGCGATGGAGATGCGGGACCACAATGAGCAGTTCTTC. Its translation is CASSPAMEMRDHNEQFF.

V usage is TRBV28 and J usage is TRBJ2-7; D is unresolved. The CDR3 has 16 residues. The germline V and J ends were trimmed by 3 bases and 2 bases, with 17 bases remaining between them. CDR1 is MDHEN and CDR2 is SYDVKM in the germline V gene. CDR3 DNA sequence: TGTGCCAGCAGTTTTCACGTCCGTTCGGTGGCCTACGAGCAGTACTTC. Translation: CASSFHVRSVAYEQYF.

The V gene is TRBV4-1, the J gene TRBJ1-3; D is uncertain. The ends were cut back, 3 bases at V and 1 base at J, with 10 bases in the middle. Germline loops: CDR1 MGHRA, CDR2 YSYEKL. The length of the CDR3 is 15 residues. The CDR3, as DNA: TGCGCCAGCAGCCAGCCGGAGTCTTCTGGAAACACCATATATTTT. This translates into CASSQPESSGNTIYF.

This clone is a singleton in its sample. This chain links TRBV27 with TRBJ1-5, with D perhaps TRBD1 (5 bases). This CDR3 comprises 12 residues. V was trimmed by 5 bases and J by 6 bases, leaving 8 bases between them. Per the germline V gene, CDR1 is MNHEY and CDR2 is SMNVEV (reference sequence). The CDR3 is CASSVQGQPQHF. CDR3 sequence (DNA): TGTGCCAGCAGTGTCCAGGGTCAGCCCCAGCATTTT.

This chain connects TRBV5-1 to TRBJ2-1; 10 bases line up with TRBD2. V trimming: 1 base; J trimming: 3 bases; junction bases outside the gene matches: 4. The CDR3 sequence is 16 residues long. Germline V gene sequence: CDR1 SGHRS, CDR2 YFSETQ. CDR3 sequence: CASSLRLAGLYNEQFF. The DNA for the CDR3 is TGCGCCAGCAGCTTGAGACTAGCGGGCCTCTACAATGAGCAGTTCTTC.

The chain couples TRBV27 to TRBJ2-7; 9 bases map to TRBD2. The CDR3 totals 14 residues. The germline gives CDR1 MNHEY, CDR2 SMNVEV (reference sequence). Unmatched junction bases numbered 5, after V lost 6 bases and J lost 2 bases. Here the CDR3 DNA reads TGTGCCAGCAGCTGGACTAGCGCCACCTACGAGCAGTACTTC. Translation: CASSWTSATYEQYF.

The chain has TRBV9 and TRBJ2-1, with 7 bases that match TRBD2. Germline V CDR1 and CDR2: SGDLS, YYNGEE. This CDR3 is 15 amino acids long. Trimming removed 4 bases from V and 0 bases from J; junction bases left unmatched: 4. In DNA, the CDR3 is TGTGCCAGCAGCCTCCTAGCGGCCTCCTACAATGAGCAGTTCTTC. Translating gives CASSLLAASYNEQFF.

The chain links TRBV28 to TRBJ2-7; 9 nucleotides line up with TRBD1. Losses at the gene ends were 8 bases for V and 3 bases for J; bases not matched to a gene: 17. In germline, CDR1 is MDHEN, CDR2 SYDVKM. The CDR3 has 17 residues. The CDR3 DNA is TGTGCCAGCCGAGGCGAACTCGGACAGGGGACCCTCTACGAGCAGTACTTC. As protein: CASRGELGQGTLYEQYF. The entire variable domain, with the rest obtained from reference TRBV28 and TRBJ2-7, is as follows: DVKVTQSSRYLVKRTGEKVFLECVQDMDHENMFWYRQDPGLGLRLIYFSYDVKMKEKGDIPEGYSVSREKKERFSLILESASTNQTSMYLCASRGELGQGTLYEQYFGPGTRLTVT.

The chain recombines TRBV30 with TRBJ2-5, with 12 bases fitting TRBD2. With V trimmed by 3 bases and J by 7 bases, 9 bases remained unmatched. Looked up from germline, CDR1 is GTSNPN and CDR2 is SVGIG (reference sequence). The CDR3 has 15 amino acids. The chain's CDR3 is CAWSRGLAGSGTQYF. The CDR3 DNA reads as TGTGCCTGGAGCCGCGGACTAGCGGGATCGGGGACCCAGTACTTC.

This clone was detected only once. This chain joins TRBV14 and TRBJ1-6; no clear D. The CDR3 is 15 residues long. Trimming removed 4 bases from V and 4 bases from J, with 11 bases in between. Germline V lookup: CDR1 SGHDN, CDR2 FVKESK. CDR3 nucleotides: TGTGCCAGCAGCCTCGGAGGACCTTATAATTCACCCCTCCACTTT. Translation: CASSLGGPYNSPLHF.